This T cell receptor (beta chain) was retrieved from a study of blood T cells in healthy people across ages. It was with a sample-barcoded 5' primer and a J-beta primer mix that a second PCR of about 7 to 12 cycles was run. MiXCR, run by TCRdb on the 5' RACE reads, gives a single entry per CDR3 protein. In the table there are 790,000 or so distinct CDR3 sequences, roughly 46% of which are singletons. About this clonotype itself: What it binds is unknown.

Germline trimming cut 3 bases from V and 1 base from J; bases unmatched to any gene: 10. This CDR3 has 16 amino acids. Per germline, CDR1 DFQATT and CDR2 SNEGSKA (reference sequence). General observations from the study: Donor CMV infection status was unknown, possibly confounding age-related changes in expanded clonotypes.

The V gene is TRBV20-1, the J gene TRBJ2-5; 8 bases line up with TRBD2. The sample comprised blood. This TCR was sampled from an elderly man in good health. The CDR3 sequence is CSASRDARGGQETQYF. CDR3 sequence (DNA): TGCAGTGCTAGCCGGGATGCCCGGGGGGGCCAAGAGACCCAGTACTTC.